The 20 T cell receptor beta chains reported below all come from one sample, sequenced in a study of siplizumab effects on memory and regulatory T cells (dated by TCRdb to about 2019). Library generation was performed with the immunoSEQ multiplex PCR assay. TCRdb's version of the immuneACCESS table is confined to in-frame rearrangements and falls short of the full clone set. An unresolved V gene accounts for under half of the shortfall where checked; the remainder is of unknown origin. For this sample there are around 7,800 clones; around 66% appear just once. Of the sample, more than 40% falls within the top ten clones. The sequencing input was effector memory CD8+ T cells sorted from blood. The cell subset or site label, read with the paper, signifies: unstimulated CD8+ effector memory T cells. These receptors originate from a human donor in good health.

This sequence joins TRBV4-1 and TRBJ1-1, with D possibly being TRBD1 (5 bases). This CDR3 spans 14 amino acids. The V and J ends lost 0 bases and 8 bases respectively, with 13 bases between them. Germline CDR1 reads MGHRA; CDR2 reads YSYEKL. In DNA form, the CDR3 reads TGCGCCAGCAGCCAAGATGAGGGACGGGGGGAAGCTTTCTTT. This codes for CASSQDEGRGEAFF.

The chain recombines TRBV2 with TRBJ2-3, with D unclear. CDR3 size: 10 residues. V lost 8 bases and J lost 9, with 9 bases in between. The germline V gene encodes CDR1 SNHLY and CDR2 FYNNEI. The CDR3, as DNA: TGTGCCAGCTACCTATCGACGCAGTATTTT. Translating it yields CASYLSTQYF.

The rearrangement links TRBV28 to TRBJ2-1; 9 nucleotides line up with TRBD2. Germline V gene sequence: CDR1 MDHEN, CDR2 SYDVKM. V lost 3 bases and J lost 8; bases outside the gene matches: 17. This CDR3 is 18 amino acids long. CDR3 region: CASSFLGRTDSGSYEQFF. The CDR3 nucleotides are TGTGCCAGCAGTTTCTTAGGTCGGACAGATAGCGGGAGTTATGAGCAGTTCTTC. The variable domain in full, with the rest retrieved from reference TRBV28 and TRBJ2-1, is DVKVTQSSRYLVKRTGEKVFLECVQDMDHENMFWYRQDPGLGLRLIYFSYDVKMKEKGDIPEGYSVSREKKERFSLILESASTNQTSMYLCASSFLGRTDSGSYEQFFGPGTRLTVL.

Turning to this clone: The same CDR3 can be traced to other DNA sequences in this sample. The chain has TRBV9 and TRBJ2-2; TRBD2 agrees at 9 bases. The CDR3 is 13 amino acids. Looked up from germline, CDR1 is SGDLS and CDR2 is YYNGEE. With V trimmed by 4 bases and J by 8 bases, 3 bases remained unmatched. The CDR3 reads CASSLSGSGELFF. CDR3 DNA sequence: TGTGCCAGCAGCCTTAGCGGGAGTGGGGAGCTGTTTTTT.

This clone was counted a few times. In nucleotides, the CDR3 is TGTGCCAGCAGTGTTCGAAGCGGGGACAGCTCCTACGAGCAGTACTTC. This encodes CASSVRSGDSSYEQYF. The chain is built from TRBV2 and TRBJ2-7; perhaps D is TRBD1 or TRBD2 (7 bases each). This CDR3 has 16 amino acids. The V and J ends lost 4 bases and 0 bases respectively, with 16 bases between them. Germline assignment: CDR1 SNHLY and CDR2 FYNNEI.

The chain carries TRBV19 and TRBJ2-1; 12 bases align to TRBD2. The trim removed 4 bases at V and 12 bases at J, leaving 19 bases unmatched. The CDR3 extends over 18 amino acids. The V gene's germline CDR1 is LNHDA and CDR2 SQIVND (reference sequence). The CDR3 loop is CASSTQGQLAGGSWVQFF. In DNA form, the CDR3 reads TGTGCCAGTAGTACCCAGGGACAACTAGCGGGAGGTAGTTGGGTGCAGTTCTTC.

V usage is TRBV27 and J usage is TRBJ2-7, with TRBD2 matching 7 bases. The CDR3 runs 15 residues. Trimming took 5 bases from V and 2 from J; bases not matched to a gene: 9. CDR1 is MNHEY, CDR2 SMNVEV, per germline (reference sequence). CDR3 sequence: CASSPRGGSTYEQYF. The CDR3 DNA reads TGTGCCAGCAGTCCGCGCGGCGGGAGCACCTACGAGCAGTACTTC.

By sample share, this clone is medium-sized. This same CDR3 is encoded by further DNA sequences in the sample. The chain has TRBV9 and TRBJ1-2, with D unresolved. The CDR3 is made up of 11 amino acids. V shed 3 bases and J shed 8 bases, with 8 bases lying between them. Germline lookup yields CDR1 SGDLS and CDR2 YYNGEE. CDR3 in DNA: TGTGCCAGCAGCGCCCCTGACGGCTACACCTTC. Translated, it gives CASSAPDGYTF.

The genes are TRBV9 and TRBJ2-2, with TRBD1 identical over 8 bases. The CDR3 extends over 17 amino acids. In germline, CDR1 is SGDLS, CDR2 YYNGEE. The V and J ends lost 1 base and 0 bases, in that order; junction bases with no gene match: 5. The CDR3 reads CASSVSPDRANTGELFF. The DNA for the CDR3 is TGTGCCAGCAGCGTATCCCCGGACAGGGCGAACACCGGGGAGCTGTTTTTT.

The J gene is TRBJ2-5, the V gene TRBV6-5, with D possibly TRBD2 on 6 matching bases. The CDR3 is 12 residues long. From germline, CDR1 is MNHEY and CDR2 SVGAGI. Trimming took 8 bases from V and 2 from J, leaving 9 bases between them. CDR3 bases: TGTGCCAGCCTTAGCGGTCAAGAGACCCAGTACTTC. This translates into CASLSGQETQYF.

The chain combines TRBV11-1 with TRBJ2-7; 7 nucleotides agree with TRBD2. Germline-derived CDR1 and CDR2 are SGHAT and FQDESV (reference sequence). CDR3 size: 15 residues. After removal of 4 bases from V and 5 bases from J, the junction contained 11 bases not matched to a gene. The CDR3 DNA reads TGTGCCAGCAGCTCGATATCCGGGACTATGAACGAGCAGTACTTC. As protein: CASSSISGTMNEQYF.

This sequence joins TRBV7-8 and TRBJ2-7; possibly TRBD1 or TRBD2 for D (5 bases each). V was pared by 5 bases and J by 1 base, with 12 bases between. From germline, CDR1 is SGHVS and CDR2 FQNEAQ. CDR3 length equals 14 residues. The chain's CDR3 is CASSQADKSYEQYF. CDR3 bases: TGTGCCAGCAGCCAAGCGGACAAATCCTACGAGCAGTACTTC. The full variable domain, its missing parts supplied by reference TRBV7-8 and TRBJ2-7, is GAGVSQSPRYKVAKRGQDVALRCDPISGHVSLFWYQQALGQGPEFLTYFQNEAQLDKSGLPSDRFFAERPEGSVSTLKIQRTQQEDSAVYLCASSQADKSYEQYFGPGTRLTVT.

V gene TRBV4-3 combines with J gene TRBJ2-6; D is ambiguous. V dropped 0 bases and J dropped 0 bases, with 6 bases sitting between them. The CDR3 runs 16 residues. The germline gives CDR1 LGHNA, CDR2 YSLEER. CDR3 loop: CASSQDMSSGANVLTF. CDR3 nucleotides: TGCGCCAGCAGCCAAGATATGAGCTCTGGGGCCAACGTCCTGACTTTC.

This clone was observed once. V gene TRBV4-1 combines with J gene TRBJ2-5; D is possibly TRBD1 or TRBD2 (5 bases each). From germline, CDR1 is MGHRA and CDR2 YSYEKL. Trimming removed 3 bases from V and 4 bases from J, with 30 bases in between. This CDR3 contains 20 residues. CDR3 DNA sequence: TGCGCCAGCAGCCAGATCCGAGGGCAGGGTAGGGTGGAACCTCGAGAGACCCAGTACTTC. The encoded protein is CASSQIRGQGRVEPRETQYF.

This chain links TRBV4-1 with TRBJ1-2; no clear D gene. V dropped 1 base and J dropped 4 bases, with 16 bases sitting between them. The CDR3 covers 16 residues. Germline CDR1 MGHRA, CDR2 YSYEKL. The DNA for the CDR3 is TGCGCCAGCAGCCAAGTTACAACCGTCAAGGCCTATGGCTACACCTTC. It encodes CASSQVTTVKAYGYTF.

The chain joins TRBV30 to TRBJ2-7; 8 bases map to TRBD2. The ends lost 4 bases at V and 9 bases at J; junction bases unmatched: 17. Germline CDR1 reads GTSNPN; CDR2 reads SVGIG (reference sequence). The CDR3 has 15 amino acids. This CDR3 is CAWIHRGSGDRGQYF. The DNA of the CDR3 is TGTGCCTGGATCCATCGGGGTAGCGGGGACCGGGGGCAGTACTTC.

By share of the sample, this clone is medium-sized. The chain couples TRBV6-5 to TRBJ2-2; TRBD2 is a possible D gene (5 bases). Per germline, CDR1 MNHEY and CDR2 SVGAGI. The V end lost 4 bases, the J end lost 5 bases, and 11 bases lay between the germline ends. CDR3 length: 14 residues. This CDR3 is CASSFTGETGELFF. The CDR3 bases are TGTGCCAGCAGTTTCACTGGGGAGACCGGGGAGCTGTTTTTT.

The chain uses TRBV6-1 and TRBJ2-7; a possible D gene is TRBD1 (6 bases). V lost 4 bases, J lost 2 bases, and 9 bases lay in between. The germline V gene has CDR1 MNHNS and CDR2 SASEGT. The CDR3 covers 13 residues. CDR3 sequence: CASSAGQTYEQYF. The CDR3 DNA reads TGTGCCAGCAGTGCGGGACAAACCTACGAGCAGTACTTC.

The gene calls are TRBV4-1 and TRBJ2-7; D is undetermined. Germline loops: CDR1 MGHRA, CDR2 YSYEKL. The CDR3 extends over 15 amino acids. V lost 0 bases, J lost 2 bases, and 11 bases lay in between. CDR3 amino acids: CASSQEWRDAYEQYF. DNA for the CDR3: TGCGCCAGCAGCCAAGAGTGGCGAGATGCCTACGAGCAGTACTTC.

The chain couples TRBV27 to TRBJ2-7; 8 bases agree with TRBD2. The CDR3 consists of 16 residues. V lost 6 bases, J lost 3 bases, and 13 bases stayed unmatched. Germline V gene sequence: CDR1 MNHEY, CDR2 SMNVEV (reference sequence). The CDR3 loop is CASRRIKTSVDYEQYF. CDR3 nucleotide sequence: TGTGCCAGCAGAAGAATTAAGACTAGCGTTGACTACGAGCAGTACTTC.